A single sample is the source of the 27 T cell receptor beta chains below, sequenced in a study of OX40 agonist ivuxolimab in advanced cancers. The library was built by means of the immunoSEQ multiplex PCR assay. TCRdb limited this immuneACCESS table to in-frame rearrangements with V and J called. A share of clones is missing; checked studies link under half to unresolved V genes, and the rest is unexplained. The sample table holds some 42,000 clones, of which 70% to 85% were seen once. Roughly 25% of the sample is held by the ten biggest clonotypes. The sample consisted of CD4+ or CD8+ T cells sorted from blood, taken in a trial of the OX40 agonist ivuxolimab. All receptors come from an adult with an advanced solid tumor such as melanoma, head and neck, liver or kidney cancer.

The rearrangement joins TRBV16 to TRBJ1-2, with 12 nucleotides matching TRBD1. The V segment lost 0 bases and the J segment 6 bases; nucleotides outside the gene matches: 5. Per the germline V gene, CDR1 is KGHSY and CDR2 is FQNENV. The CDR3 consists of 16 residues. The CDR3 DNA reads TGTGCCAGCAGCCAATCCGGGACAGGGGGCGACGATGGCTACACCTTC. It yields the protein CASSQSGTGGDDGYTF.

The chain links TRBV19 to TRBJ2-5; 8 bases are a match to TRBD1. Near its end, the DNA agrees better with TRBJ2-7, so the J call may be wrong. The length of the CDR3 is 14 residues. Germline-derived CDR1 and CDR2 are LNHDA and SQIVND (reference sequence). The CDR3 sequence: CASKWDRFSYEQYF. The CDR3 bases are TGTGCCAGTAAGTGGGACAGGTTCTCCTACGAGCAGTACTTC.

This clone has more than one count but fewer than ten. The chain has TRBV6-4 and TRBJ2-1; TRBD2 aligns across 9 bases. The J segment lost 4 bases and the V segment lost 2 bases, leaving 0 bases of the junction unmatched. This CDR3 spans 14 amino acids. Germline CDR1 reads MRHNA; CDR2 reads SNTAGT. The CDR3 here is CASSDSGGYNEQFF. In DNA, the CDR3 is TGTGCCAGCAGTGACAGCGGGGGGTACAATGAGCAGTTCTTC.

The chain recombines TRBV5-1 with TRBJ2-1, with 14 bases fitting TRBD2. The length of the CDR3 is 16 residues. CDR1 is SGHRS, CDR2 YFSETQ, per germline. Unmatched junction bases numbered 3, after V lost 0 bases and J lost 7 bases. The CDR3 sequence: CASSLAGLAGGNEQFF. In DNA form, the CDR3 reads TGCGCCAGCAGCTTGGCCGGACTAGCGGGGGGTAATGAGCAGTTCTTC.

This chain joins TRBV27 and TRBJ2-7; TRBD2 aligns across 9 bases. V trimming: 1 base; J trimming: 3 bases; junction bases outside the gene matches: 10. CDR1 MNHEY and CDR2 SMNVEV come from the germline V gene (reference sequence). The CDR3 spans 17 residues. The CDR3 bases are TGTGCCAGCAGTTTATTGTTAGCGGGAGATTTCATCTACGAGCAGTACTTC. Encoded protein: CASSLLLAGDFIYEQYF.

This clone was recorded only once. This chain uses TRBV18 with TRBJ1-1, with TRBD1 matching 12 bases. The J segment lost 4 bases and the V segment lost 3 bases, leaving 6 bases of the junction unmatched. The CDR3 has 16 amino acids. From germline, CDR1 is KGHSH and CDR2 LQKENI. CDR3 amino acids: CASSPRDRGRVTEAFF. The CDR3 DNA follows: TGTGCCAGCTCACCCCGGGACAGGGGGCGGGTCACTGAAGCTTTCTTT.

The rearrangement uses TRBV10-3 and TRBJ2-2, with TRBD1 as a possible D gene (6 bases). From germline, CDR1 is ENHRY and CDR2 SYGVKD. V was clipped by 3 bases and J by 6 bases, with 14 bases between them. The CDR3 covers 15 residues. CDR3 sequence reads: CAISDAQGAPGELFF. CDR3 DNA sequence: TGTGCCATCAGTGATGCACAGGGAGCCCCCGGGGAGCTGTTTTTT.

The chain links TRBV27 to TRBJ1-2; TRBD1 agrees at 9 bases. J gave up 10 bases and V 1 base, and 10 bases lay outside the gene matches. This CDR3 region has 15 residues. CDR1 and CDR2 (germline): MNHEY, SMNVEV (reference sequence). The CDR3 is CASSLFPSGTGLYTF. The CDR3 DNA sequence: TGTGCCAGCAGTTTATTCCCTTCCGGGACAGGGCTCTACACCTTC.

CDR3 sequence (DNA): TGTGCCAGTACCATGGGGGAATCGGTCGGCTACACCTTC. As protein: CASTMGESVGYTF. The V gene is TRBV19, the J gene TRBJ1-2; D is perhaps TRBD1 (5 bases). CDR3 size: 13 residues. The V and J ends lost 7 bases and 8 bases respectively, with 17 bases between them. Germline loops: CDR1 LNHDA, CDR2 SQIVND (reference sequence). The whole variable domain, filled in from reference TRBV19 and TRBJ1-2, reads DGGITQSPKYLFRKEGQNVTLSCEQNLNHDAMYWYRQDPGQGLRLIYYSQIVNDFQKGDIAEGYSVSREKKESFPLTVTSAQKNPTAFYLCASTMGESVGYTFGSGTRLTVV.

The CDR3 loop is CASSILPGQGTYEQYF. In DNA, the CDR3 is TGTGCCAGTAGTATCCTTCCGGGACAGGGCACCTACGAGCAGTACTTC. The chain combines TRBV19 with TRBJ2-7; 9 bases agree with TRBD1. The V gene's germline CDR1 is LNHDA and CDR2 SQIVND (reference sequence). There are 16 residues in the CDR3. V was pared by 3 bases and J by 2 bases, with 8 bases of the junction left unmatched.

Of note for this clone: One junction end disagrees with the germline gene, perhaps due to a read error. The genes are TRBV7-9 and TRBJ2-7, with TRBD1 identical over 11 bases. Per the germline V gene, CDR1 is SEHNR and CDR2 is FQNEAQ (reference sequence). The CDR3 has 17 amino acids. CDR3 DNA sequence: TGCGCCAGCAGCCAAGATACCTGGACAGGGGGCGAGTACGAGCAGTACTTC. It translates to CASSQDTWTGGEYEQYF.

V usage is TRBV5-4 and J usage is TRBJ1-1, with D possibly being TRBD1 (5 bases). Between the trimmed V and J ends, which lost 0 bases and 5 bases, there was a span of 8 bases. The CDR3 spans 13 residues. CDR1 and CDR2 from the germline V gene are SGHNT and YYREEE (reference sequence). The CDR3 protein is CASSLGGGTEAFF. The CDR3 bases are TGTGCCAGCAGCTTGGGGGGGGGAACTGAAGCTTTCTTT.

The gene calls are TRBV6-4 and TRBJ2-3; the D is unclear. This CDR3 is 12 amino acids long. Germline V gene data show CDR1 as MRHNA and CDR2 as SNTAGT. The V end lost 2 bases, the J end lost 3 bases, and 3 bases lay between the germline ends. DNA for the CDR3: TGTGCCAGCAGTGACCAGACAGATACGCAGTATTTT. Its translation: CASSDQTDTQYF.

This clone occurred once. The chain has TRBV6-1 and TRBJ1-4; D is possibly TRBD1 (6 bases). The CDR3 runs to 18 residues. CDR1 and CDR2 from the germline V gene are MNHNS and SASEGT. V was clipped by 0 bases and J by 8 bases, with 22 bases between them. DNA of the CDR3: TGTGCCAGCAGTGAAGCGGGACAATCAGGAGCAACCTGGGAAAAACTGTTTTTT. Protein product: CASSEAGQSGATWEKLFF.

This clone was detected ten times or more. As DNA, the CDR3 is TGCGCCAGCAGCAGCCCCTACGAGCAGTACTTC. This gives the protein CASSSPYEQYF. This chain uses TRBV4-1 with TRBJ2-7; D remains unclear. CDR3 length equals 11 residues. The ends were cut back, 5 bases at V and 2 bases at J, with 4 bases in the middle. Germline values: CDR1 MGHRA, CDR2 YSYEKL.

This sequence joins TRBV7-9 and TRBJ1-1, with D possibly being TRBD1 (6 bases). Germline loops: CDR1 SEHNR, CDR2 FQNEAQ (reference sequence). The CDR3 totals 17 residues. The V and J ends lost 4 bases and 2 bases respectively, with 20 bases between them. The CDR3 here is CASSYPSRGGRNTEAFF. The CDR3 DNA reads as TGTGCCAGCAGCTACCCGAGTCGCGGGGGGCGAAACACTGAAGCTTTCTTT.

This rearrangement joins TRBV9 to TRBJ2-7, with 9 bases aligning to TRBD1. The germline CDR1 and CDR2 sequences are SGDLS and YYNGEE. V trimming: 4 bases; J trimming: 2 bases; junction bases outside the gene matches: 4. The CDR3 contains 14 residues. The CDR3 spells CASSSGQGTYEQYF. For the CDR3, the DNA is TGTGCCAGCAGCTCCGGACAGGGGACCTACGAGCAGTACTTC.

This sequence joins TRBV28 and TRBJ1-6; D is undetermined. CDR3 size: 13 residues. V was trimmed by 2 bases and J by 12 bases, leaving 11 bases between them. Germline CDR1 and CDR2: MDHEN and SYDVKM. The CDR3 protein is CASSLRGSGPLHF. In DNA, the CDR3 is TGTGCCAGCAGTTTACGGGGATCTGGACCCCTCCACTTT.

J is TRBJ2-5 and V is TRBV6-1; D is perhaps TRBD2 (6 bases). The J call may be incorrect, as the DNA end agrees better with TRBJ2-7. CDR1 is MNHNS, CDR2 SASEGT, per germline. The CDR3 loop spans 13 amino acids. The CDR3, as DNA: TGTGCCAGCAGTCTCCGGGAGCCCTACGAGCAGTACTTC. Its protein product is CASSLREPYEQYF.

V usage is TRBV29-1 and J usage is TRBJ2-3; the match to TRBD2 covers 8 bases. This CDR3 region has 17 residues. J lost 2 bases, V lost 6 bases, and 16 bases had no gene match. Germline-derived CDR1 and CDR2 are SQVTM and ANQGSEA. CDR3 protein: CSVGKGPLAGFTDTQYF. The CDR3 bases are TGCAGCGTCGGCAAAGGGCCTCTAGCGGGTTTCACAGATACGCAGTATTTT.

This clone was counted once. J is TRBJ1-2 and V is TRBV18; D unresolved. V gave up 3 bases and J gave up 8 bases, with 13 bases separating them. The CDR3 covers 13 residues. Germline CDR1 is KGHSH and CDR2 is LQKENI. The CDR3 loop is CASSPNPGEGYTF. CDR3 bases: TGTGCCAGCTCACCGAATCCCGGGGAGGGCTACACCTTC.

This clone was counted a few times. The chain is built from TRBV9 and TRBJ1-1; D may be TRBD1 (6 bases). Trimming stripped 3 bases from V and 2 bases from J, with 11 bases between. The CDR3 spans 14 residues. Germline V CDR1 and CDR2: SGDLS, YYNGEE. The CDR3 loop reads CASSEDSTNTEAFF. The CDR3 coding sequence is TGTGCCAGCAGCGAGGACAGTACCAACACTGAAGCTTTCTTT.

The chain employs TRBV4-3 and TRBJ2-5, with a weak D call TRBD1 (6 bases). Germline CDR1 reads LGHNA; CDR2 reads YSLEER. V was trimmed by 0 bases and J by 2 bases, leaving 10 bases between them. This CDR3 is built from 15 residues. The CDR3 reads CASSQERTAQETQYF. The CDR3 DNA reads TGCGCCAGCAGCCAAGAACGGACAGCACAAGAGACCCAGTACTTC.

The rearrangement uses TRBV19 and TRBJ1-4; possible D gene TRBD1, 6 bases. Between the trimmed V and J ends, which lost 10 bases and 1 base, there was a span of 22 bases. The germline CDR1 and CDR2 sequences are LNHDA and SQIVND (reference sequence). CDR3 length equals 17 residues. The CDR3 coding sequence is TGTGCCACCACCCCCCGAGGGGGTGGGGGAACTAATGAAAAACTGTTTTTT. Its protein is CATTPRGGGGTNEKLFF.

This chain links TRBV2 with TRBJ2-5, with D perhaps matching TRBD1 (6 bases). The ends were cut back, 1 base at V and 4 bases at J, with 10 bases in the middle. The CDR3 runs 14 residues. Germline CDR1 SNHLY, CDR2 FYNNEI. The CDR3 region has the DNA TGTGCCAGCAGTGAAGTCGTCAGGGGAGAGACCCAGTACTTC. It translates to CASSEVVRGETQYF.

The chain uses TRBV9 and TRBJ1-2; D might be TRBD1 (5 bases). Germline values: CDR1 SGDLS, CDR2 YYNGEE. The V gene lost 4 bases and the J gene lost 4 bases, with 14 bases spanning the gap. The CDR3 has 14 amino acids. In nucleotides, the CDR3 is TGTGCCAGCAGCCAGGTGGGGGGAAGCTATGGCTACACCTTC. Amino acid sequence: CASSQVGGSYGYTF.

This chain uses TRBV7-2 with TRBJ2-5; D remains ambiguous. V lost 1 base to trimming and J lost 2 bases, with 5 bases between them. Germline CDR1 is SGHTA and CDR2 is FQGNSA. There are 13 residues in the CDR3. CDR3 in DNA: TGTGCCAGCAGCTTAGTCAGGCAAGAGACCCAGTACTTC. Translation: CASSLVRQETQYF.